This T cell receptor (beta chain) came from a study of blood T cell repertoires in COVID-19. Turning to the study itself: There were acute and convalescent COVID-19 samples, and they came from the United States, Italy and Spain. PBMCs, B-cell-depleted T cells, or T cells were the source of the cDNA or gDNA that made up the material.

Per the study methods: Cell counts per sample came from amplifying reference gene primers. Profiled with immunoSEQ multiplex PCR; TCRdb holds only in-frame clones, not every one. The V and J calls and the clone size are those of that table, but D and trimming were determined from the DNA. The table shows about 120,000 clones, with about 90% occurring only once. Germline CDR1 is MNHEY and CDR2 is SMNVEV (reference sequence). The V end was cut by 8 bases, the J end by 11 bases, with 15 bases between. The CDR3 covers 11 residues. The chain links TRBV27 to TRBJ1-1, with D possibly TRBD1 on 6 matching bases. Sequenced input: peripheral blood. This TCR came from a human donor in a cohort sampled during active COVID-19. The CDR3 loop reads CASRGGVRAFF. The DNA for the CDR3 is TGTGCCAGCCGAGGGGGGGTGAGGGCTTTCTTT.